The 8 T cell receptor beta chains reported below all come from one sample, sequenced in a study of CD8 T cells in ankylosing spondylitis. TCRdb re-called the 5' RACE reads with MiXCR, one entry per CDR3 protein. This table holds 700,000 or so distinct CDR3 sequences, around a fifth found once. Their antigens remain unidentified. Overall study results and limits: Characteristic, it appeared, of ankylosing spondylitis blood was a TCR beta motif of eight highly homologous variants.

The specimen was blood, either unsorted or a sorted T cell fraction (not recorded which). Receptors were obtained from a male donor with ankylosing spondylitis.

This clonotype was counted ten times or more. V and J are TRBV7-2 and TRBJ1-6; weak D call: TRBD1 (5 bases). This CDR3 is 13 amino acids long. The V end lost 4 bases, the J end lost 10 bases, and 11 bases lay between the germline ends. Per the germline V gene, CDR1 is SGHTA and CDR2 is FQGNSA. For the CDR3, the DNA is TGTGCCAGCAGCTCACGACAGAGATCACCCCTCCACTTT. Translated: CASSSRQRSPLHF. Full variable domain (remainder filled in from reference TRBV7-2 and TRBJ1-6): GAGVSQSPSNKVTEKGKDVELRCDPISGHTALYWYRQSLGQGLEFLIYFQGNSAPDKSGLPSDRFSAERTGGSVSTLTIQRTQQEDSAVYLCASSSRQRSPLHFGNGTRLTVT.

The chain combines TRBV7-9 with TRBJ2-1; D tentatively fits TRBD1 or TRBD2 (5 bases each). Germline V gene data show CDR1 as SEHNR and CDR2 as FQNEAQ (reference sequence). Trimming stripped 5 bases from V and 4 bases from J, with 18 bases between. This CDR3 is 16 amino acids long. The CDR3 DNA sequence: TGTGCCAGCAGCCGCGAGACCGGGACGCCGTACAATGAGCAGTTCTTC. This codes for CASSRETGTPYNEQFF.

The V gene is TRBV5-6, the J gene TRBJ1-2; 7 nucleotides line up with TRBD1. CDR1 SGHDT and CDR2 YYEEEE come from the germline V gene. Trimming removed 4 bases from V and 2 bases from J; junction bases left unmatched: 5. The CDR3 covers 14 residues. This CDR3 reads CASSRQGGNYGYTF. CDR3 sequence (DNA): TGTGCCAGCAGCCGACAGGGTGGAAACTATGGCTACACCTTC.

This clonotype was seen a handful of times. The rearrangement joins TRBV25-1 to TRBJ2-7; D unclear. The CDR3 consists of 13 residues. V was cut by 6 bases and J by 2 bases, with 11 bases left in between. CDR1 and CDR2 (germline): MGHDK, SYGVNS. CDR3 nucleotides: TGTGCCAGCAGAGCGCCGGGTGCCTACGAGCAGTACTTC. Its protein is CASRAPGAYEQYF.

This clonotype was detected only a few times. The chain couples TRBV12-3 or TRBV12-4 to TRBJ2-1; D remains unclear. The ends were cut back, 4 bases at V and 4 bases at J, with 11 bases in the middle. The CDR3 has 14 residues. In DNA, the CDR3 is TGTGCCAGCAGTTCCGTAATATCGTACAATGAGCAGTTCTTC. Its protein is CASSSVISYNEQFF.

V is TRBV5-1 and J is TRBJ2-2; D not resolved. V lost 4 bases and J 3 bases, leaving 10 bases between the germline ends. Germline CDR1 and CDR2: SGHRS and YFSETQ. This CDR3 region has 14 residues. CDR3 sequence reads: CASSRLADTGELFF. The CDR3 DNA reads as TGCGCCAGCAGCCGCCTGGCTGACACCGGGGAGCTGTTTTTT. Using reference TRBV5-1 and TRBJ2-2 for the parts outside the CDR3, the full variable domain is KAGVTQTPRYLIKTRGQQVTLSCSPISGHRSVSWYQQTPGQGLQFLFEYFSETQRNKGNFPGRFSGRQFSNSRSEMNVSTLELGDSALYLCASSRLADTGELFFGEGSRLTVL.

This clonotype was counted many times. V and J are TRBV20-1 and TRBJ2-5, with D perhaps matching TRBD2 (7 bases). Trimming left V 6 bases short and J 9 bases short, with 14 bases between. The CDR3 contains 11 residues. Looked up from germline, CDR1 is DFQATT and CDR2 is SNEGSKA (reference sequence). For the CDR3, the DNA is TGCAGTGCACTCGGGGGGACACCCCAGTACTTC. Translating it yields CSALGGTPQYF.

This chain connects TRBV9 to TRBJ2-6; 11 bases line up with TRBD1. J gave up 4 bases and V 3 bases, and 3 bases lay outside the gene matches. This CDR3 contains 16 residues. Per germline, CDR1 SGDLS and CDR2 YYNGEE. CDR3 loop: CASSGGTGGGANVLTF. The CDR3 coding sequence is TGTGCCAGCAGCGGCGGGACAGGGGGAGGGGCCAACGTCCTGACTTTC.